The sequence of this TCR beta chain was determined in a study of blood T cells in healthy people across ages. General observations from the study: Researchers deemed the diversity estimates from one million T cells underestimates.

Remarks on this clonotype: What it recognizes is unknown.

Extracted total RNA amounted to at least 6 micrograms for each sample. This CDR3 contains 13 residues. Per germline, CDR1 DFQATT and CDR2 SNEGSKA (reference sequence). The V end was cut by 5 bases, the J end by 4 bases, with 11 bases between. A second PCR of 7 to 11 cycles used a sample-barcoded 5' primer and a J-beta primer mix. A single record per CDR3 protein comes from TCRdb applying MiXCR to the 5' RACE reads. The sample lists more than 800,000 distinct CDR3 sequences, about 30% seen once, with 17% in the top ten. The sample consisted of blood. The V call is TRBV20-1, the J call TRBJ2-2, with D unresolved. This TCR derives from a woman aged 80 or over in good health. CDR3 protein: CSAPIQITGELFF. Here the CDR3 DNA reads TGCAGTGCTCCGATACAAATCACCGGGGAGCTGTTTTTT.